This T cell receptor (beta chain) appears in the sequencing data of a study of blood T cell repertoires in COVID-19. The wider study: COVID-19 samples collected from the United States, Italy and Spain covered acute and convalescent phases. T cells, B-cell-depleted T cells, or PBMCs provided the cDNA or gDNA that served as material.

In the study's own analysis: Nucleated cell number was recorded as an estimate derived from reference gene primer amplification. The method was immunoSEQ multiplex PCR; TCRdb's version includes in-frame clones alone and lacks a portion of them. For V, J and clone size, that table is used; D and trimming come from the DNA. The sample contains under 200,000 clones, approximately 87% of which appear only once. CDR3 length: 13 amino acids. With 0 bases clipped from V and 10 bases from J, the junction kept 3 bases outside the gene matches. Germline CDR1 is SEHNR and CDR2 is FQNEAQ (reference sequence). The TCR sequence derives from a man aged 35 to 55 with active or convalescent COVID-19. Sample: peripheral blood. The genes are TRBV7-9 and TRBJ2-5; 9 bases map to TRBD2. The CDR3 is CASSLAAGGLQYF. CDR3 nucleotide sequence: TGTGCCAGCAGCTTAGCCGCGGGGGGGCTCCAGTACTTC.